This T cell receptor (beta chain) was recovered during a study of Ad26.COV2.S vaccination and SARS-CoV-2 variants. The overall study: Administration of Ad26.COV2.S was intramuscular, either once or twice 56 days apart. Regarding the study as a whole: Comparable non-spike TCR breadth was observed in vaccine and placebo recipients.

The germline V and J ends were trimmed by 0 bases and 2 bases, with 19 bases remaining between them. This CDR3 has 18 amino acids. The germline CDR1 and CDR2 sequences are LGHNA and YNFKEQ. Assay: immunoSEQ multiplex PCR; the TCRdb copy retains only in-frame clones and omits some. This table has roughly 380,000 clones, 70% to 90% appearing once. Concerning this clone: The antigen is not known.

This sample's treatment: over 15 received Ad26.COV2.S at low or high dose, single or two shots; several received placebo; per-sample allocation not given. Specimen acquisition occurred on day 63 following the initial vaccine or placebo injection. Recruitment in Boston yielded a donor of adult age, 18-55 years. In the vaccine, an Ad26 vector expressed the SARS-CoV-2 spike of the Wuhan strain. Sequencing used peripheral blood, obtained in a trial of Ad26.COV2.S vaccine versus placebo. The chain uses TRBV4-2 and TRBJ1-2, with D possibly TRBD1 on 5 matching bases. The receptor comes from a person aged 18-65 years who received the Ad26.COV2.S COVID-19 vaccine or a placebo. CDR3 nucleotide sequence: TGTGCCAGCAGCCAAGATCAAGCCAGGGATATCGTGAACTATGGCTACACCTTC. It translates to CASSQDQARDIVNYGYTF.